This TCR beta chain was sequenced during a study of Ad26.COV2.S vaccination and SARS-CoV-2 variants. On the study more broadly: Recipients of Ad26.COV2.S got it intramuscularly, once or twice 56 days apart.

Deletions cut 4 bases from V and 7 bases from J, with 8 bases between. The CDR3 has 13 amino acids. Study outcomes and limitations: Participants given vaccine showed non-spike TCR breadth similar to that of placebo recipients. Overall T cell responses may have been underestimated by the analyses of TCR breadth and depth.

The repertoire was sequenced with immunoSEQ multiplex PCR; TCRdb's copy has only in-frame clones and lacks some. The table records some 460,000 clones, nearly 90% of them present only once. This clone was seen a handful of times. The antigen is unknown. The treatment is: about 20 received Ad26.COV2.S at low or high dose, single or two shots; about 5 received placebo; per-sample allocation not given. Specimens were obtained on day 63 following the first vaccine or placebo injection. J is TRBJ1-6 and V is TRBV12-3 or TRBV12-4, with D maybe TRBD1 (5 bases). The input for sequencing was peripheral blood, taken in a trial of Ad26.COV2.S vaccine versus placebo. The receptor was derived from a person aged 18-65 years who received the Ad26.COV2.S COVID-19 vaccine or a placebo. CDR3 loop: CASSWDGNSPLHF. CDR3 in DNA: TGTGCCAGCAGTTGGGACGGAAATTCACCCCTCCACTTT.